The 5 T cell receptor beta chains below all came from one sample that was sequenced in a study of identical twins. TCRdb re-derived calls from the 5' RACE reads in MiXCR, one entry per CDR3 protein. Among about 890,000 distinct CDR3 sequences listed, around 12% were seen once. These data are also associated with another study on yellow fever vaccine responses in identical twins.

Sequenced material: PBMCs. The origin of the receptors is a woman under 30 in good health.

The V gene is TRBV20-1, the J gene TRBJ2-5; D may be TRBD1 or TRBD2 (7 bases each). This CDR3 comprises 11 residues. Germline V gene sequence: CDR1 DFQATT, CDR2 SNEGSKA (reference sequence). This CDR3 reads CRIRGGETQYF. Written as DNA, the CDR3 is TGCAGGATCAGGGGGGGAGAGACCCAGTACTTC.

The V gene is TRBV7-9, the J gene TRBJ1-2; the D is unclear. The CDR3 sequence is 14 residues long. Germline-derived CDR1 and CDR2 are SEHNR and FQNEAQ (reference sequence). The germline V and J ends were trimmed by 1 base and 3 bases, with 9 bases remaining between them. This CDR3 reads CASSLVFEDYGYTF. The CDR3 DNA follows: TGTGCCAGCAGCTTAGTTTTTGAGGACTATGGCTACACCTTC.

This chain uses TRBV18 with TRBJ2-2, with TRBD2 as a possible D gene (6 bases). CDR3 size: 15 residues. Germline V gives CDR1 KGHSH, CDR2 LQKENI. V was shortened by 3 bases and J by 5 bases, with 13 bases between the two germline ends. CDR3 region: CASSPKGLQTGELFF. The CDR3 DNA sequence: TGTGCCAGCTCACCGAAGGGACTCCAAACCGGGGAGCTGTTTTTT.

The V and J genes are TRBV6-1 and TRBJ2-7, with 8 bases aligning to TRBD1. The trim removed 5 bases at V and 4 bases at J, leaving 7 bases unmatched. The CDR3 runs to 14 residues. CDR1 and CDR2 from the germline V gene are MNHNS and SASEGT. In DNA, the CDR3 is TGTGCCAGCAGTCAGGACAGGGAGTTATACGAGCAGTACGTC. It yields the protein CASSQDRELYEQYV.

A few counts support this clonotype. The CDR3: CASSPTTGRGNTGELFF. CDR3 nucleotide sequence: TGTGCCAGCAGCCCTACTACAGGGAGGGGGAACACCGGGGAGCTGTTTTTT. This chain connects TRBV14 to TRBJ2-2; TRBD2 is a possible D gene (7 bases). Germline values: CDR1 SGHDN, CDR2 FVKESK. The CDR3 is 17 residues long. Deletions cut 4 bases from V and 1 base from J, with 16 bases between.